Given below is one T cell receptor beta chain in context. Its target antigen remains unknown. Base-call qualities are not available, and no considerably larger clone is one nucleotide away. The sample originates from a study of shared clonotypes between healthy human individuals (dated by TCRdb to between 2020 and 2021). As for the study more broadly: The cohort comprised a couple of women and a few men aged 18 to 49 years. For each donor, CD4 naive and CD4 memory were each given three plates, CD8 naive was given two plates, and CD8 memory was given one plate. To estimate repertoire size and how much clonotype sharing occurs between individuals, the study deeply sequenced the blood TCR repertoires of roughly 5 healthy adults. To increase sequencing depth and limit assay-specific biases, different laboratories used diverse techniques to prepare libraries and sequence TCR repertoires. Leukapheresis yielded between about 0.94 and 8.9 billion PBMCs per donor. The paper's findings and limits, for the study overall: Pairwise subsampling indicated that sequencing depth was expected to affect the degree of clonotype sharing among donors. Sampling was restricted to blood, and TCR repertoires in tissue are likely to differ from TCR repertoires in blood. Naive subsets generally had larger estimated clonotype richness than memory subsets. Sharing across a handful of donors was observed for about 5% of naive CD4, about 4% of naive CD8, around 2.5% of memory CD4, and around 0.44% of memory CD8 clonotypes. Incomplete sequencing was indicated by rarefaction of sorted-subset datasets, despite the large sequencing depth. Because the study included a small number of donors, the genetic and exposure-history diversity represented was limited. Clonotypes shared by all four sorted-subset donors showed higher generation probabilities than non-shared clonotypes.

Using the deep immunoSEQ assay, TCR CDR3 regions were amplified from genomic DNA by multiplex PCR. Genomic DNA extracted from each cell subset was distributed evenly over all wells of several immunoSEQ 96-well plates, and each plate served as one replicate. For sorted subsets, 200 to 250 ng of genomic DNA, equivalent to 25,000 to 30,000 T cell genomes, went into each replicate PCR. Purified libraries were quantified with a Qubit 3.0 fluorometer, sized on a Bioanalyzer 2100, and re-quantified with the KAPA Library Quantification kit. Every immunoSEQ 96-well plate was sequenced on a dedicated single-read 150-cycle Illumina NextSeq 550 flow cell. The authors' pipeline ran thus. Because only junctional sequences without quality scores were contained in the immunoSEQ output, filtering matching that applied to full-length reads could not be performed. To assign V/J genes and CDR3, sequences were annotated against IMGT germline references using PyIR, a Python wrapper for IgBLAST v1.9. Any read was removed if the V/J assignment was weak (E-value above 1e-6), the CDR3 was missing, or the read contained stop codons, out-of-frame junctions, or ambiguous translated residues. A V3J clonotype was defined by an identical inferred V gene, J gene, and CDR3 amino acid sequence. To compute the percentage overlap between repertoires, the number of shared unique clonotypes was divided by the size of the smaller repertoire. Three approaches were used to assess repertoire richness: RTK rarefaction, the Chao1 estimator, and Recon v2.1 estimates of unobserved clonotypes. OLGA was used to compute generation probabilities for all TCRbeta clonotypes that the gDNA method yielded from several donors. The source is immuneACCESS, and TCRdb retained only in-frame sequences with V and J called. Part of the clones is not carried over; for the studies checked, unresolved V genes explain less than half of this, and the remainder is unexplained. The DNA was the basis for D and trimming; V, J and clone size are from that table. For this sample there are approximately 2.4 million clones; 90% to 96% appear just once. 0.1% to 0.15% of the sample is in the top ten clones.

Via the germline V gene (reference sequence), CDR1 is LNHDA and CDR2 SQIVND. V is pared back by 3 bases and J by 4 bases, with 13 bases lying between the germline termini. From its cysteine to its phenylalanine, the CDR3 spans 15 amino acids. Just CDR3 DNA is preserved here, 45 bases in frame from base 1. The donors were healthy, HIV-negative adults who had no recently reported acute infections or vaccinations. Every donor was a Caucasian adult living in Nashville, Tennessee, USA. CD4+ T cells were enriched through magnetic negative selection, after which naive cells were positively selected on CD45RA and the remaining negative fraction served as the memory subset. Blood was obtained by leukapheresis, after which PBMCs were separated by Ficoll-Histopaque density gradient centrifugation and cryopreserved in liquid nitrogen vapor phase. Analytical flow cytometry was used to check the purity and quantity of each magnetically sorted T cell population. From each sorted fraction, genomic DNA was isolated and quantified by UV absorbance on a Nanodrop 2000c.

The sequence links TRBV19 to TRBJ1-5, with no reliable assignment of the D segment. Sequencing was performed on naive CD4+ T cells sorted from blood. Read against the paper, the sample's cell subset or site label means: CD45RA+ positively selected. This clonotype was obtained from a man aged 18 to 35 in good health. Read as DNA, the sequence is TGTGCCAGTAGTATGTGGGGAGGAGGTAATCAGCCCCAGCATTTT. Its translation is CASSMWGGGNQPQHF.